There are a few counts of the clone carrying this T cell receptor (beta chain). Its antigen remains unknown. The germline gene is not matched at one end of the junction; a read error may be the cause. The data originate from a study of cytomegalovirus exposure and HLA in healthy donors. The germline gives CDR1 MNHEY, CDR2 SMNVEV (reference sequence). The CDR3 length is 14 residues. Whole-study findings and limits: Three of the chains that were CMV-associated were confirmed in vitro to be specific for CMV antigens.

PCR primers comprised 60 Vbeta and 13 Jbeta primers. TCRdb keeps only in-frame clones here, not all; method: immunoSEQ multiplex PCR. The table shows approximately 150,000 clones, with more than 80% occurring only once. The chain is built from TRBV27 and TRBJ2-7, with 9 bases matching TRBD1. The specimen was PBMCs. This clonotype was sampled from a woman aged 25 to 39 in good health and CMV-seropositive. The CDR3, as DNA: TGTGCCAGCAGTTTTGAAAGGACAGGGGTCTACTTGCACTTC. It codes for CASSFERTGVYLHF.